Listed below are T cell receptor beta chains from one sample, sequenced in a study of monozygotic twins with inflammatory bowel disease. TCRdb re-called the 5' RACE reads; one entry per CDR3 protein, DNA not given. The sample has some 330,000 distinct CDR3 sequences, and its top ten clones hold approximately 5.4%. Sequenced sample: blood. These receptors were obtained from a human donor with ulcerative colitis or Crohn's disease, or a healthy co-twin of an affected twin (not recorded which). Each CDR3 is given with its conserved first and last residue. The order of the fields is J gene, V gene, CDR3 protein.

TRBJ1-5,TRBV30,CAWSRRGVQPQHF
TRBJ1-2,TRBV7-2,CASSFRQGSLEGYTF
TRBJ1-2,TRBV15,CATSRDGAGEWGYTF
TRBJ2-2,TRBV7-2,CASSLVGTSGNTGELFF
TRBJ1-1,TRBV5-5,CASSLGGIMNTEAFF
TRBJ2-1,TRBV18,CASSRGTHEQFF
TRBJ1-5,TRBV21-1,CASSKDGVRDRVGNQPQHF
TRBJ1-4,TRBV12-3/TRBV12-4,CASSTGAKLFF
TRBJ1-6,TRBV6-2/TRBV6-3,CASSFRDSRNSPLHF
TRBJ1-1,TRBV5-1,CASSSDRGPGDTEAFF
TRBJ1-3,TRBV7-2,CASSLGALNSGNTIYF
TRBJ1-4,TRBV9,CASSEQTGRGSELFF
TRBJ2-7,TRBV27,CASSYTGTGVDEQYF
TRBJ1-1,TRBV7-8,CASSLGRVATEAFF
TRBJ2-3,TRBV7-8,CASSLARASGVSTDTQYF
TRBJ2-7,TRBV6-1,CASRNRIGQGRIYEQYF
TRBJ1-1,TRBV5-6,CASSIGHENTEAFF
TRBJ2-1,TRBV7-2,CASSSLRGPKNEQFF
TRBJ2-1,TRBV19,CASSIDGGNSYNEQFF
TRBJ2-3,TRBV28,CASIPRRKSKADTQYF
TRBJ2-7,TRBV9,CASSVTGTGEQYF
TRBJ2-4,TRBV6-2/TRBV6-3,CASSYRDRGKAKNIQYF
TRBJ2-3,TRBV3-1,CASSQVHLYTDTQYF
TRBJ2-1,TRBV24-1,CATSFTGQQFF
TRBJ1-1,TRBV7-9,CASSLEDRGQTNTEAFF
TRBJ2-7,TRBV5-1,CASSSGSGTTPSYEQYF
TRBJ1-1,TRBV18,CASSDGLHTEAFF
TRBJ2-4,TRBV21-1,CASSNYHTVVGKNIQYF
TRBJ2-7,TRBV20-1,CSASSRAPHYEQYF
TRBJ1-1,TRBV24-1,CATMNEGGTEAFF
TRBJ1-1,TRBV12-3/TRBV12-4,CASSSQKQGAEAFF
TRBJ2-2,TRBV20-1,CSARNDRAYGELFF
TRBJ1-2,TRBV28,CASSFGGTGGYGYTF
TRBJ2-2,TRBV6-5,CASSYRLPASGRTGELFF
TRBJ2-1,TRBV5-1,CASSLGGPTNEQFF
TRBJ2-3,TRBV11-2,CAGSLGGTQTDTQYF
TRBJ2-7,TRBV12-3/TRBV12-4,CASKGGYYEQYF
TRBJ2-2,TRBV5-1,CASSLAGTHSTGELFF
TRBJ2-5,TRBV20-1,CSARVGSQETQYF
TRBJ2-5,TRBV14,CASSDYPGTSGSHKTQYF
TRBJ2-7,TRBV28,CASRSDQVEQYF
TRBJ2-3,TRBV5-1,CASSLRLASYTDTQYF
TRBJ2-5,TRBV12-3/TRBV12-4,CASSRTSAYQETQYF
TRBJ2-1,TRBV6-2/TRBV6-3,CASSQGLPPYNEQFF
TRBJ2-5,TRBV5-5,CASSQPGGYQETQYF
TRBJ2-4,TRBV12-3/TRBV12-4,CASSFGGVIAKNIQYF
TRBJ1-1,TRBV4-3,CASSPNYRPMNTEAFF
TRBJ2-1,TRBV5-1,CASRPGQGNNEQFF
TRBJ1-1,TRBV7-2,CASSTRPTRHHTEAFF
TRBJ2-5,TRBV12-3/TRBV12-4,CASSPNHGVAGGRETQYF
TRBJ2-1,TRBV5-1,CASSFRDSAFF
TRBJ2-7,TRBV28,CARSPFRSYEQYF
TRBJ1-2,TRBV6-2/TRBV6-3,CASSRTGTGDYGYTF
TRBJ1-5,TRBV5-1,CASSEGLNGNQPQHF